This is a list of T cell receptor beta chains from one sample in a study of T cell repertoires in cytomegalovirus infection. TCRdb used MiXCR to reprocess the reads, holding one entry per CDR3 protein. This repertoire shows roughly 720,000 distinct CDR3 sequences, approximately 40% found once; its top ten account for around 2.8%. Source material: PBMCs. These receptors originate from a human donor in good health (CMV status not recorded). Some clones in this sample may be carry-over from other donors' samples. The CDR3 runs from the conserved cysteine through the conserved F or W. The D gene is left open where the match is weak. Some rows have no size entry. The others give once, few or many, or a class for an expanded clone.

clone size: .; J gene: TRBJ1-4; D gene: .; V gene: TRBV12-3/TRBV12-4; CDR3 protein: CASSFSRGGQGTNEKLFF; CDR3 DNA: TGTGCCAGCAGTTTTTCCAGGGGAGGGCAGGGAACTAATGAAAAACTGTTTTTT
clone size: few; J gene: TRBJ1-3; D gene: .; V gene: TRBV6-6; CDR3 protein: CASTTMNTIYF; CDR3 DNA: TGTGCCAGCACCACGATGAACACCATATATTTT
clone size: few; J gene: TRBJ1-6; D gene: .; V gene: TRBV15; CDR3 protein: CATSLSPYNSPLHF; CDR3 DNA: TGTGCCACCAGCCTCTCCCCTTATAATTCACCCCTCCACTTT
clone size: few; J gene: TRBJ1-1; D gene: TRBD1; V gene: TRBV12-3/TRBV12-4; CDR3 protein: CASSLGTGYVRTEAFF; CDR3 DNA: TGTGCCAGCAGTTTAGGGACAGGGTATGTGAGGACTGAAGCTTTCTTT
clone size: few; J gene: TRBJ2-2; D gene: .; V gene: TRBV19; CDR3 protein: CASSIDPQTGELFF; CDR3 DNA: TGTGCCAGTAGTATAGATCCCCAAACCGGGGAGCTGTTTTTT
clone size: many; J gene: TRBJ2-1; D gene: .; V gene: TRBV7-6; CDR3 protein: CASSPNVAGSSYNEQFF; CDR3 DNA: TGTGCCAGCAGCCCCAACGTGGCGGGGAGCTCCTACAATGAGCAGTTCTTC
clone size: .; J gene: TRBJ1-1; D gene: TRBD1; V gene: TRBV6-1; CDR3 protein: CASRNRGQGTEAFF; CDR3 DNA: TGTGCCAGCAGAAACAGGGGGCAAGGGACTGAAGCTTTCTTT
clone size: many; J gene: TRBJ1-5; D gene: .; V gene: TRBV7-3; CDR3 protein: CASSLDGRNNQPQHF; CDR3 DNA: TGTGCCAGCAGCCTAGACGGACGGAACAATCAGCCCCAGCATTTT
clone size: few; J gene: TRBJ1-5; D gene: .; V gene: TRBV6-1; CDR3 protein: CASSGQHSNQPQHF; CDR3 DNA: TGTGCCAGCAGCGGACAGCATAGCAATCAGCCCCAGCATTTT
clone size: .; J gene: TRBJ1-1; D gene: TRBD1; V gene: TRBV12-5; CDR3 protein: CASGWNPHRGPQPSTEAFF; CDR3 DNA: TGTGCTAGTGGTTGGAACCCACACAGGGGACCACAGCCGAGCACTGAAGCTTTCTTT
clone size: many; J gene: TRBJ1-3; D gene: .; V gene: TRBV7-6; CDR3 protein: CASSLGLLQGSRGNTIYF; CDR3 DNA: TGTGCCAGCAGCTTAGGGTTGCTACAGGGTTCGAGGGGGAACACCATATATTTT
clone size: few; J gene: TRBJ1-5; D gene: .; V gene: TRBV19; CDR3 protein: CASSIVVGDGQPQHF; CDR3 DNA: TGTGCCAGTAGTATAGTTGTGGGGGACGGACAGCCCCAGCATTTT
clone size: .; J gene: TRBJ1-4; D gene: TRBD1; V gene: TRBV6-5; CDR3 protein: CASSSRGGFEKLFF; CDR3 DNA: TGTGCCAGCAGTTCCAGGGGGGGGTTCGAAAAACTGTTTTTT
clone size: many; J gene: TRBJ1-6; D gene: TRBD1; V gene: TRBV12-3/TRBV12-4; CDR3 protein: CASSLVGTDSPLHF; CDR3 DNA: TGTGCCAGCAGTTTAGTGGGGACAGATTCACCCCTCCACTTT
clone size: .; J gene: TRBJ2-1; D gene: .; V gene: TRBV7-9; CDR3 protein: CASSPRQDRDEQFF; CDR3 DNA: TGTGCCAGCAGCCCACGACAGGATCGGGATGAGCAGTTCTTC
clone size: .; J gene: TRBJ2-7; D gene: .; V gene: TRBV7-9; CDR3 protein: CASSSGIAYEPYF; CDR3 DNA: TGTGCCAGCAGCTCCGGGATTGCCTACGAGCCGTACTTC
clone size: many; J gene: TRBJ1-2; D gene: .; V gene: TRBV2; CDR3 protein: CATLEGRSYGYTF; CDR3 DNA: TGTGCCACCCTTGAAGGCCGGAGCTATGGCTACACCTTC
clone size: .; J gene: TRBJ1-2; D gene: TRBD1; V gene: TRBV6-6; CDR3 protein: CAPQGSGQGAFHSYGYTF; CDR3 DNA: TGTGCCCCGCAAGGGTCGGGACAGGGGGCGTTTCATAGCTATGGCTACACCTTC
clone size: once; J gene: TRBJ1-5; D gene: .; V gene: TRBV29-1; CDR3 protein: CSVAGSSNQPQHF; CDR3 DNA: TGCAGCGTTGCAGGGTCCAGCAATCAGCCCCAGCATTTT
clone size: .; J gene: TRBJ2-2; D gene: .; V gene: TRBV28; CDR3 protein: CASKATVMNTGELFF; CDR3 DNA: TGTGCCAGCAAAGCGACAGTGATGAACACCGGGGAGCTGTTTTTT
clone size: .; J gene: TRBJ2-7; D gene: TRBD1; V gene: TRBV28; CDR3 protein: CASSSPGTGRPYEQYF; CDR3 DNA: TGTGCCAGCAGTTCCCCCGGGACAGGGAGGCCCTACGAGCAGTACTTC
clone size: .; J gene: TRBJ2-7; D gene: .; V gene: TRBV7-6; CDR3 protein: CASSPPLGTPGGEQYF; CDR3 DNA: TGTGCCAGCAGCCCCCCCTTGGGGACACCCGGGGGCGAGCAGTACTTC
clone size: .; J gene: TRBJ1-5; D gene: .; V gene: TRBV12-3/TRBV12-4; CDR3 protein: CASSPSGARNQPQHF; CDR3 DNA: TGTGCCAGCAGCCCATCCGGGGCCCGCAATCAGCCCCAGCATTTT
clone size: .; J gene: TRBJ1-2; D gene: .; V gene: TRBV27; CDR3 protein: CASSLSPQASLYGYTF; CDR3 DNA: TGTGCCAGCAGTTTATCACCTCAGGCGTCTTTGTATGGCTACACCTTC
clone size: .; J gene: TRBJ2-7; D gene: TRBD2; V gene: TRBV5-1; CDR3 protein: CASSPPGGGGSYEQYF; CDR3 DNA: TGCGCCAGCAGCCCCCCGGGGGGTGGAGGCTCCTACGAGCAGTACTTC
clone size: few; J gene: TRBJ2-7; D gene: .; V gene: TRBV6-1; CDR3 protein: CASGRVGTSYEQYF; CDR3 DNA: TGTGCCAGCGGCAGGGTCGGCACTTCCTACGAGCAGTACTTC
clone size: few; J gene: TRBJ2-1; D gene: TRBD2; V gene: TRBV27; CDR3 protein: CASSFGTSGRKFF; CDR3 DNA: TGTGCCAGCAGTTTCGGGACTAGCGGGAGAAAGTTCTTC
clone size: few; J gene: TRBJ2-2; D gene: .; V gene: TRBV10-3; CDR3 protein: CAISADNTGELFF; CDR3 DNA: TGTGCCATCAGTGCGGACAACACCGGGGAGCTGTTTTTT
clone size: .; J gene: TRBJ1-2; D gene: .; V gene: TRBV14; CDR3 protein: CASSQDHRRGYGYTF; CDR3 DNA: TGTGCCAGCAGCCAAGATCATCGCAGAGGCTATGGCTACACCTTC
clone size: many; J gene: TRBJ1-1; D gene: .; V gene: TRBV7-2; CDR3 protein: CASSLGHGGVTEAFF; CDR3 DNA: TGTGCCAGCAGCTTAGGACACGGAGGTGTAACTGAAGCTTTCTTT